This TCR beta chain was profiled in a study of T-cell memory formation after mild COVID-19. Study-level information: TCR clusters showed largely donor specificity.

General study results and limits: Pre-infection memory already had some responding clones, implying cross-reactive memory joined. Among CD4+ contracting clones, most were CM and EM, and CD8+ ones EMRA.

This clonotype has just a few counts. Its antigen is not known. V was shortened by 1 base and J by 8 bases, with 8 bases between the two germline ends. The germline V gene encodes CDR1 SGHAT and CDR2 FQNNGV. The CDR3 extends over 13 amino acids. cDNA libraries for TCR alpha and TCR beta, carrying sample barcodes and UMIs, came from 5'RACE with constant-segment primers. TCRdb re-called the 5' RACE reads through MiXCR, storing one row per CDR3 protein. Of around 250,000 distinct CDR3 sequences in the sample, roughly 9.4% were seen once. The chain couples TRBV11-2 to TRBJ1-4; D is undetermined. Input material: PBMCs or a T cell subset sorted from them (not recorded which). The sequence came from a man aged 18 to 29 who had mild COVID-19 (a few samples of this study predate the infection). Cell type and time point are not known. The DNA of the CDR3 is TGTGCCAGCAGCTTAGGCGGGCAGGAAAAACTGTTTTTT. Residues: CASSLGGQEKLFF. Filled out from reference TRBV11-2 and TRBJ1-4, the complete variable domain reads EAGVAQSPRYKIIEKRQSVAFWCNPISGHATLYWYQQILGQGPKLLIQFQNNGVVDDSQLPKDRFSAERLKGVDSTLKIQPAKLEDSAVYLCASSLGGQEKLFFGSGTQLSVL.